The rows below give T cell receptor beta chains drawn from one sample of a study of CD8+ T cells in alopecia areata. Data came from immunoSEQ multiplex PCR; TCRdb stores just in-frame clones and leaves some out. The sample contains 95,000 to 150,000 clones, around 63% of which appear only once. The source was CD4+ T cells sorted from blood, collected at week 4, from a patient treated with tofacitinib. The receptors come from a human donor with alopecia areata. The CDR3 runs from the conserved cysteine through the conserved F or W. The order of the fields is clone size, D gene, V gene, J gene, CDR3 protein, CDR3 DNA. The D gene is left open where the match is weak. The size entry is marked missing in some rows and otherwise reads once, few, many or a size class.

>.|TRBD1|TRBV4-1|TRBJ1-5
CASSPQEKGAGNQPQHF
TGCGCCAGCAGCCCTCAGGAGAAGGGGGCTGGCAATCAGCCCCAGCATTTT
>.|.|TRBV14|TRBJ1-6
CASSPTRNSPLHF
TGTGCCAGCAGCCCGACACGGAATTCACCCCTCCACTTT
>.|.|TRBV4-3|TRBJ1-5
CASSQAGAQPQHF
TGCGCCAGCAGCCAAGCGGGGGCCCAGCCCCAGCATTTT
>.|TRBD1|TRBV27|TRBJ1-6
CASSSPGTGPNSPLHF
TGTGCCAGCAGTTCACCCGGGACAGGGCCTAATTCACCCCTCCACTTT
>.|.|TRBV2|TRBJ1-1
CASTQGGQSPTEAFF
TGTGCCAGCACCCAGGGCGGGCAGAGTCCCACTGAAGCTTTCTTT
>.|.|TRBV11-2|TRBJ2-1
CASSLGRGGHNEQFF
TGTGCCAGCAGCTTAGGGCGAGGGGGGCACAATGAGCAGTTCTTC
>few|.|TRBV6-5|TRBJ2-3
CASAPGDSTDTQYF
TGTGCCAGCGCGCCGGGGGACTCCACAGATACGCAGTATTTT
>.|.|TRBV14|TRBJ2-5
CASSQQGWTQYF
TGTGCCAGCAGCCAACAGGGTTGGACCCAGTACTTC
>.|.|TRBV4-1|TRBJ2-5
CASSQEGARVETQYF
TGCGCCAGCAGCCAAGAGGGGGCGCGTGTAGAGACCCAGTACTTC
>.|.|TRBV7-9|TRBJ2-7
CASSSTSYEQYF
TGTGCCAGCAGCTCTACCTCCTACGAGCAGTACTTC
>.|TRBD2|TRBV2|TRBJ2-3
CASIPERGGTDTQYF
TGTGCCAGCATCCCGGAACGGGGGGGCACAGATACGCAGTATTTT
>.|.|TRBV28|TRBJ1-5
CASRSTGSNQPQHF
TGTGCCAGCAGGTCGACAGGATCCAATCAGCCCCAGCATTTT
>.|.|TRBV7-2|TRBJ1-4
CASSLNAPAFNEKLFF
TGTGCCAGCAGCTTAAACGCCCCAGCCTTTAATGAAAAACTGTTTTTT
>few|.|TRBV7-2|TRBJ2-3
CASTLRADTQYF
TGTGCCAGCACTTTGCGGGCAGATACGCAGTATTTT
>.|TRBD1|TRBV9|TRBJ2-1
CASSPSDRANEQFF
TGTGCCAGCAGCCCCTCCGACAGGGCCAATGAGCAGTTCTTC
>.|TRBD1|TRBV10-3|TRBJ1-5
CATATLQGDQPQHF
TGTGCCACAGCCACCCTACAGGGGGATCAGCCCCAGCATTTT
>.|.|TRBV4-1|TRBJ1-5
CASSPLGWQPQHF
TGCGCCAGCAGCCCATTAGGATGGCAGCCCCAGCATTTT
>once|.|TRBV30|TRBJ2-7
CAWAGGPGDEQYF
TGTGCCTGGGCCGGGGGGCCCGGGGACGAGCAGTACTTC
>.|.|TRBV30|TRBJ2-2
CAWSGSETNTGELFF
TGTGCCTGGAGTGGTTCGGAAACGAACACCGGGGAGCTGTTTTTT
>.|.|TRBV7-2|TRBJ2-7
CASSSLGPYEQYF
TGTGCCAGCAGCTCCTTAGGCCCCTACGAGCAGTACTTC
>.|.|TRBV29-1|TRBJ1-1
CSVDGRNTEAFF
TGCAGCGTTGACGGCAGGAACACTGAAGCTTTCTTT
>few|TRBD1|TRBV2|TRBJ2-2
CASSLLKPGQGRGELFF
TGTGCCAGCAGCCTCCTGAAACCGGGACAGGGGAGGGGGGAGCTGTTTTTT
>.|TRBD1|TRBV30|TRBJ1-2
CAWSLGDREDYGYTF
TGTGCCTGGAGTCTCGGGGACAGGGAAGACTATGGCTACACCTTC
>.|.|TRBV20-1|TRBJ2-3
CSARDQDTQYF
TGCAGTGCTAGAGATCAAGATACGCAGTATTTT
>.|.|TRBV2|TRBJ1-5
CASRQGWNQPQHF
TGTGCCAGCAGACAGGGTTGGAATCAGCCCCAGCATTTT
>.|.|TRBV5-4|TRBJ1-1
CASSSPRTTEAFF
TGTGCCAGCAGCTCTCCCAGAACCACTGAAGCTTTCTTT
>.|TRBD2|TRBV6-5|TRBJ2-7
CASAGSGISYEQYF
TGTGCCTCAGCGGGGAGCGGGATATCGTACGAGCAGTACTTC
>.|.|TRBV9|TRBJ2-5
CASSVDGGGETQYF
TGTGCCAGCAGCGTAGACGGGGGCGGTGAGACCCAGTACTTC
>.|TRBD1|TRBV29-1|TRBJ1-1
CSITGQLNTEAFF
TGCAGCATCACGGGACAGTTGAACACTGAAGCTTTCTTT
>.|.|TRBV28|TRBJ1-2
CASSLAGYGYTF
TGTGCCAGCAGCTTAGCAGGCTATGGCTACACCTTC
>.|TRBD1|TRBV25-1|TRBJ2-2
CASSLTDRGNTGELFF
TGTGCCAGCAGCCTTACTGACAGGGGCAACACCGGGGAGCTGTTTTTT
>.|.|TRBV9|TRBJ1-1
CASSAGHANTEAFF
TGTGCCAGCAGCGCGGGACACGCGAACACTGAAGCTTTCTTT
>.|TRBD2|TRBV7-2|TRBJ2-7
CASSLGLAGPYEQYF
TGTGCCAGCAGCTTAGGGCTAGCGGGACCCTACGAGCAGTACTTC
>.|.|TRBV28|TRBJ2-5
CASTRDPGETQYF
TGTGCCAGCACTCGGGACCCGGGGGAGACCCAGTACTTC
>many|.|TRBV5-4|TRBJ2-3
CASRTIADTDTQYF
TGTGCCAGCAGGACTATAGCGGACACAGATACGCAGTATTTT
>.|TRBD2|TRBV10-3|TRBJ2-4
CAISAKREDVAKNIQYF
TGTGCCATCAGTGCTAAGCGGGAGGACGTAGCCAAAAACATTCAGTACTTC
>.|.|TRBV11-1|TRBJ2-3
CASSRSTDTQYF
TGTGCCAGCAGCCGTAGCACAGATACGCAGTATTTT
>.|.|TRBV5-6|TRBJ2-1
CASSQDGRANEFF
TGTGCCAGCAGCCAGGACGGCAGGGCGAATGAGTTCTTC
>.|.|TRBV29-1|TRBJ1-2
CSVAPPGRHYGYTF
TGCAGCGTTGCCCCCCCGGGACGACACTATGGCTACACCTTC
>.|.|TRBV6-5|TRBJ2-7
CASSYSRGRYEQYF
TGTGCCAGCAGTTACTCGCGGGGGCGCTACGAGCAGTACTTC
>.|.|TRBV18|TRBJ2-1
CASSPGGISSYNEQFF
TGTGCCAGCTCACCAGGGGGTATCAGCTCCTACAATGAGCAGTTCTTC
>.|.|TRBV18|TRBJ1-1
CASSRSTGNTEAFF
TGTGCCAGCTCACGCTCCACGGGGAACACTGAAGCTTTCTTT
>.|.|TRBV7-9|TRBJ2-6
CASSLAGVTGANVLTF
TGTGCCAGCAGCTTAGCAGGTGTGACTGGGGCCAACGTCCTGACTTTC
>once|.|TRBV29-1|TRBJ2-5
CSVAGGIQETQYF
TGCAGCGTGGCCGGGGGAATTCAAGAGACCCAGTACTTC
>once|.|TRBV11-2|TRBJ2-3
CASSLITDTQYF
TGTGCCAGCAGCCTCATCACAGATACGCAGTATTTT
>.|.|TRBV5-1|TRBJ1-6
CASSSTTWGSNSPLHF
TGCGCCAGCAGCTCAACCACCTGGGGATCAAATTCACCCCTCCACTTT
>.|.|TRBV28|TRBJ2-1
CASSFRHPEQFF
TGTGCCAGCAGTTTTAGACACCCGGAGCAGTTCTTC
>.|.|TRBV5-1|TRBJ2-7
CASSLAGGTYEQYF
TGCGCCAGCAGCTTGGCCGGTGGAACCTACGAGCAGTACTTC
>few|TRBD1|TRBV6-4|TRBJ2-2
CASSERQGVTGELFF
TGTGCCAGCAGTGAACGGCAGGGGGTTACCGGGGAGCTGTTTTTT